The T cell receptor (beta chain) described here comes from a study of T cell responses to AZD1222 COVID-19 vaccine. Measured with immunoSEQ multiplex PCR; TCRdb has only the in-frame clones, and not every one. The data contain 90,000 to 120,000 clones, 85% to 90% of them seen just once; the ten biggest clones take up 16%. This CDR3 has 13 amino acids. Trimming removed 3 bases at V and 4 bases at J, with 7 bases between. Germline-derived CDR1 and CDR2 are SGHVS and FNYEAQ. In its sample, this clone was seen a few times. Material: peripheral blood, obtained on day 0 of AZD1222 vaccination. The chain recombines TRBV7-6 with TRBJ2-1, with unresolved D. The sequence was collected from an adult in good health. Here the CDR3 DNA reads TGTGCCAGCAGCTTGACTCGTTACAATGAGCAGTTCTTC. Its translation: CASSLTRYNEQFF.